This TCR beta chain was sequenced during a study of immune evolution from preneoplasia to lung adenocarcinoma. Study-level results: Normal lung had highest clonality; later lesions appeared denser, more diverse.

The method was immunoSEQ multiplex PCR; TCRdb's version includes in-frame clones alone and lacks a portion of them. Of 4,000 to 5,000 clones in the sample, about 76% were seen once. This clone was observed a few times. What it binds is not known. Germline CDR1 and CDR2: LGHNT and FRNRAP. The CDR3 spans 15 residues. Deletions cut 2 bases from V and 0 bases from J, with 8 bases between. The genes are TRBV12-5 and TRBJ2-1, with D possibly TRBD1 on 5 matching bases. Sequencing was performed on FFPE minimally invasive lung adenocarcinoma tissue. This receptor was identified in a person in their 70s with lung adenocarcinoma. DNA for the CDR3: TGTGCTAGTGGTTTGCAAAGGGGCTCCTACAATGAGCAGTTCTTC. Its protein is CASGLQRGSYNEQFF.